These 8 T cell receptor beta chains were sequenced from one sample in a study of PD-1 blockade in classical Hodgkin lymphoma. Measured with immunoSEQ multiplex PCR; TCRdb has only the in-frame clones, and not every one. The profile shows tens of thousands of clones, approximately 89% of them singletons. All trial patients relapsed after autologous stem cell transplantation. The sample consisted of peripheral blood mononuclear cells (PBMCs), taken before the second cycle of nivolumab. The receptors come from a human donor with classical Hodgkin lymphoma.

The DNA of the CDR3 is TGTGCCAGCTCACAACAGGTGGGACTAGCGGGACCCTACGAGCAGTACTTC. This gives the protein CASSQQVGLAGPYEQYF. This chain joins TRBV18 and TRBJ2-7, with 13 bases identical to TRBD2. The CDR3 runs to 17 residues. CDR1 and CDR2 from the germline V gene are KGHSH and LQKENI. The V gene end was trimmed by 4 bases and the J gene end by 2 bases; junction bases not matched to a gene: 8. The full variable domain, with the rest looked up from reference TRBV18 and TRBJ2-7, is NAGVMQNPRHLVRRRGQEARLRCSPMKGHSHVYWYRQLPEEGLKFMVYLQKENIIDESGMPKERFSAEFPKEGPSILRIQQVVRGDSAAYFCASSQQVGLAGPYEQYFGPGTRLTVT.

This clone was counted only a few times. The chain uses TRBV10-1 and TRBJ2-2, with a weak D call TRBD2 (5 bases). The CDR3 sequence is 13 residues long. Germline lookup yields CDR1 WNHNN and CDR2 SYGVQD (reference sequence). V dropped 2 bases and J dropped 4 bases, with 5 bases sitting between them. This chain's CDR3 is CASSEEGTGELFF. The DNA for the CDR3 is TGCGCCAGCAGTGAGGAGGGCACCGGGGAGCTGTTTTTT.

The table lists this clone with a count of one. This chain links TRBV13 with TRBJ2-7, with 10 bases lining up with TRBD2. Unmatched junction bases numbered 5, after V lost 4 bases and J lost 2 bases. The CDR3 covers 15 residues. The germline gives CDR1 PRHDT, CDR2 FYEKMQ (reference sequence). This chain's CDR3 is CASSYSGGLAYEQYF. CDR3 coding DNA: TGTGCCAGCAGCTATAGCGGGGGGCTTGCCTACGAGCAGTACTTC.

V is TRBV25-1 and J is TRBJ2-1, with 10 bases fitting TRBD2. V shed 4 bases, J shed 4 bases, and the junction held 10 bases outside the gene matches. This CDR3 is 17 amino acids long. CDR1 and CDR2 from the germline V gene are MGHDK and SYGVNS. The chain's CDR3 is CASSAFRLAGAYNEQFF. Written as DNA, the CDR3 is TGTGCCAGCAGTGCCTTCCGGCTAGCGGGAGCTTACAATGAGCAGTTCTTC.

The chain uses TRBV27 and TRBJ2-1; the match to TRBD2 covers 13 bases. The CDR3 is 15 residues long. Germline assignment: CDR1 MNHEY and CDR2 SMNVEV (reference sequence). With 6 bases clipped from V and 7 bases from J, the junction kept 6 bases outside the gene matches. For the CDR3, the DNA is TGTGCCAGCAGCCCCGGGACTAGCGGGAAAAATGAGCAGTTCTTC. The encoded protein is CASSPGTSGKNEQFF.

CDR3 amino acids: CAISGSGGPVNEQFF. The CDR3 region has the DNA TGTGCCATCAGTGGGTCGGGAGGGCCGGTCAATGAGCAGTTCTTC. V is TRBV10-3 and J is TRBJ2-1; 8 bases agree with TRBD2. The germline CDR1 and CDR2 sequences are ENHRY and SYGVKD. The trim removed 4 bases at V and 6 bases at J, leaving 8 bases unmatched. This CDR3 has 15 amino acids.

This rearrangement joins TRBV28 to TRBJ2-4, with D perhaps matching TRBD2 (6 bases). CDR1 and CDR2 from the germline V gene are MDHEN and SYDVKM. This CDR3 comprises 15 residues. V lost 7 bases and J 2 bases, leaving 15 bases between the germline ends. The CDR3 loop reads CASTRGDLTKNIQYF. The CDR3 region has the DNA TGTGCCAGCACCCGAGGGGACTTGACCAAAAACATTCAGTACTTC.

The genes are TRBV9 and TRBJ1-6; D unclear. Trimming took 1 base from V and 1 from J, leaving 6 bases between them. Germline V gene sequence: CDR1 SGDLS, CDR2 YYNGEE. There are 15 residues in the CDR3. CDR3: CASSVRESYNSPLHF. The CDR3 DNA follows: TGTGCCAGCAGCGTAAGGGAGTCCTATAATTCACCCCTCCACTTT. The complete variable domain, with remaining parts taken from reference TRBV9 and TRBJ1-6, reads DSGVTQTPKHLITATGQRVTLRCSPRSGDLSVYWYQQSLDQGLQFLIQYYNGEERAKGNILERFSAQQFPDLHSELNLSSLELGDSALYFCASSVRESYNSPLHFGNGTRLTVT.